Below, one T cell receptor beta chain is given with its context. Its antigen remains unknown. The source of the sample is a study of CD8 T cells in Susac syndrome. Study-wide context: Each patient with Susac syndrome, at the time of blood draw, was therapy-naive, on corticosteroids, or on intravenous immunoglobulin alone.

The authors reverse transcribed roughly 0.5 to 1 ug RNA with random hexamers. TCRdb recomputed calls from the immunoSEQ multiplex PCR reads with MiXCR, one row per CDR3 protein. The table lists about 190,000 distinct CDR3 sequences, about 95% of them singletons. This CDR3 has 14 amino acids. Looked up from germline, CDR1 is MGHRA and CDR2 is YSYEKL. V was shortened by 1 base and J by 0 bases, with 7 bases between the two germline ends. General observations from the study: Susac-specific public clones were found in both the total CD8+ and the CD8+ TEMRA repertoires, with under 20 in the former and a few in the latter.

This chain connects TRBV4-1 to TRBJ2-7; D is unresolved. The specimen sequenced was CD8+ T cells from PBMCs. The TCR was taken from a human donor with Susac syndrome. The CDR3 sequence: CASSQAETSYEQYF. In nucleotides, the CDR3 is TGCGCCAGCAGCCAAGCAGAGACCTCCTACGAGCAGTACTTC.